The sequence of this TCR beta chain was determined in a study of T cell changes during pregnancy in multiple sclerosis. Some clones are missing from TCRdb's copy, which holds only in-frame ones; the method was immunoSEQ multiplex PCR. The sample holds over 50,000 clones, approximately 90% seen once. The CDR3 consists of 17 residues. Germline-derived CDR1 and CDR2 are LGHNA and YNFKEQ. The J segment lost 5 bases and the V segment lost 2 bases, leaving 5 bases of the junction unmatched. The chain recombines TRBV4-2 with TRBJ2-2, with 13 nucleotides matching TRBD2. The source was CD4+ T cells from peripheral blood mononuclear cells, collected in the third trimester of pregnancy. The receptor was derived from a female donor with multiple sclerosis, enrolled in a pregnancy study. The CDR3 DNA reads TGTGCCAGCAGCCAAACCTCGGGACTAGCGGGGACCGGGGAGCTGTTTTTT. Translated, it gives CASSQTSGLAGTGELFF.